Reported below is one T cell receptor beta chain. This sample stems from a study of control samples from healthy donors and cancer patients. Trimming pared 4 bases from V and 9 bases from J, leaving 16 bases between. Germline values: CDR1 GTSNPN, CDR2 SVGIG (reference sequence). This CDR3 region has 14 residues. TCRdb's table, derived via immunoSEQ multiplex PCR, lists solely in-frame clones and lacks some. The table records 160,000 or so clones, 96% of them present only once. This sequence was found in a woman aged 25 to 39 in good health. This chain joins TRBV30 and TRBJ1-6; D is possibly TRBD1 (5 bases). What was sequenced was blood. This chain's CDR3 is CAWTHSLGVSPLHF. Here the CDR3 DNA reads TGTGCCTGGACCCACTCCTTGGGGGTTTCACCCCTCCACTTT. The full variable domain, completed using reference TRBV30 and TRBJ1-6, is SQTIHQWPATLVQPVGSPLSLECTVEGTSNPNLYWYRQAAGRGLQLLFYSVGIGQISSEVPQNLSASRPQDRQFILSSKKLLLSDSGFYLCAWTHSLGVSPLHFGNGTRLTVT.